This passage covers 14 T cell receptor beta chains from one sample sequenced in a study of blood T cell repertoires in COVID-19. Profiled with immunoSEQ multiplex PCR; TCRdb holds only in-frame clones, not every one. The sample carries around 200,000 clones, about 80% recorded once. The sequencing input was peripheral blood. These receptors were collected from a human donor in a cohort sampled during active COVID-19.

This clone was seen more than once but under ten times. The chain uses TRBV11-2 and TRBJ2-1; maybe TRBD2 (7 bases). The germline gives CDR1 SGHAT, CDR2 FQNNGV. The V and J ends lost 1 base and 10 bases respectively, with 17 bases between them. The CDR3 has 15 amino acids. The CDR3 DNA reads TGTGCCAGCAGCTTAGGGGCCGGGGGGCCGGAAGAGCAGTTCTTC. The encoded protein is CASSLGAGGPEEQFF. The full variable domain, with the rest looked up from reference TRBV11-2 and TRBJ2-1, is EAGVAQSPRYKIIEKRQSVAFWCNPISGHATLYWYQQILGQGPKLLIQFQNNGVVDDSQLPKDRFSAERLKGVDSTLKIQPAKLEDSAVYLCASSLGAGGPEEQFFGPGTRLTVL.

V is TRBV7-6 and J is TRBJ2-2; 8 nucleotides line up with TRBD1. Looked up from germline, CDR1 is SGHVS and CDR2 is FNYEAQ. This CDR3 comprises 16 residues. Trimming removed 5 bases from V and 2 bases from J; junction bases left unmatched: 7. The CDR3 sequence: CASSPIGQGNTGELFF. The CDR3 DNA is TGTGCCAGCAGCCCGATCGGACAGGGCAACACCGGGGAGCTGTTTTTT.

The chain joins TRBV3-1 (or the pseudogene TRBV3-2) to TRBJ1-4, with 10 bases aligning to TRBD1. Germline assignment: CDR1 LGHDT and CDR2 YNNKEL (reference sequence). Unmatched junction bases numbered 5, after V lost 2 bases and J lost 8 bases. The CDR3 length is 15 residues. CDR3: CASSQWTGGQEKLFF. The DNA for the CDR3 is TGTGCCAGCAGCCAATGGACAGGGGGACAAGAAAAACTGTTTTTT.

This clone was detected a few times. The CDR3 region is CASRAELEEMNTEAFF. The CDR3 bases are TGCGCCAGCAGAGCGGAGTTGGAAGAAATGAACACTGAAGCTTTCTTT. This sequence joins TRBV4-1 and TRBJ1-1; D ambiguous. This CDR3 is built from 16 residues. Trimming took off 6 bases at V and 0 bases at J, with 17 bases between the two ends. Germline assignment: CDR1 MGHRA and CDR2 YSYEKL.

This clone showed up just a few times. V is TRBV2 and J is TRBJ2-1; perhaps TRBD2 as D (6 bases). V was cut by 6 bases and J by 3 bases, with 12 bases left in between. Germline V lookup: CDR1 SNHLY, CDR2 FYNNEI. The CDR3 spans 14 residues. The DNA for the CDR3 is TGTGCCAGCAGCCCGGGACTTATCTACAATGAGCAGTTCTTC. Its protein product is CASSPGLIYNEQFF.

V usage is TRBV30 and J usage is TRBJ1-1; D unresolved. Germline lookup yields CDR1 GTSNPN and CDR2 SVGIG (reference sequence). V was cut by 4 bases and J by 10 bases, with 19 bases left in between. The CDR3 has 13 residues. The DNA for the CDR3 is TGTGCCTGGAAGGTCTCGGGTACGTGGCGAGCTTTCTTT. Amino acid sequence: CAWKVSGTWRAFF.

The table lists this clone with a count of one. As DNA, the CDR3 is TGCGCCAGCAGCTTGGCCCTTTCGGGAATGGGCTATGGCTACACCTTC. Protein sequence: CASSLALSGMGYGYTF. The rearrangement links TRBV5-1 to TRBJ1-2; D gene uncertain. The CDR3 extends over 16 amino acids. Between the trimmed V and J ends, which lost 0 bases and 4 bases, there was a span of 16 bases. CDR1 and CDR2 (germline): SGHRS, YFSETQ.

The V call is TRBV3-1 (or the pseudogene TRBV3-2), the J call TRBJ1-6; 7 positions agree with TRBD1. Germline CDR1 and CDR2: LGHDT and YNNKEL (reference sequence). CDR3 length: 15 amino acids. J lost 7 bases, V lost 3 bases, and 6 bases had no gene match. Written as DNA, the CDR3 is TGTGCCAGCAGCCAGAGATTACAGGGGAATTCACCCCTCCACTTT. It translates to CASSQRLQGNSPLHF.

CDR3 in amino acids: CASSLVGGQETQYF. The DNA of the CDR3 is TGTGCCAGCAGCCTAGTGGGGGGCCAAGAGACCCAGTACTTC. The chain couples TRBV7-9 to TRBJ2-5, with D possibly TRBD2 on 6 matching bases. There are 14 residues in the CDR3. Trimming removed 5 bases from V and 1 base from J, with 11 bases in between. CDR1 is SEHNR, CDR2 FQNEAQ, per germline (reference sequence).

The chain recombines TRBV5-1 with TRBJ1-1; D is possibly TRBD1 (5 bases). V lost 4 bases and J 9 bases, leaving 13 bases between the germline ends. The CDR3 is 12 residues long. Germline loops: CDR1 SGHRS, CDR2 YFSETQ. CDR3 region: CASSLERDQAFF. CDR3 DNA sequence: TGCGCCAGCAGCCTAGAGCGGGACCAAGCTTTCTTT.

This clone has just one count. This sequence joins TRBV7-9 and TRBJ1-3; perhaps TRBD1 as D (5 bases). The V end lost 7 bases, the J end lost 0 bases, and 16 bases lay between the germline ends. This CDR3 has 16 amino acids. Germline V lookup: CDR1 SEHNR, CDR2 FQNEAQ (reference sequence). CDR3 coding DNA: TGTGCCAGCACTCAAGACAGCCGATTCTCTGGAAACACCATATATTTT. It is translated as CASTQDSRFSGNTIYF.

The table lists this clone with a count of one. The chain has TRBV7-9 and TRBJ2-7; weak D call: TRBD1 (6 bases). This CDR3 is built from 16 residues. Germline lookup yields CDR1 SEHNR and CDR2 FQNEAQ (reference sequence). Trimming removed 2 bases from V and 3 bases from J, with 17 bases in between. Here the CDR3 reads CASSLNTGLTNYEQYF. CDR3 in DNA: TGTGCCAGCAGCTTAAATACAGGGTTAACAAACTACGAGCAGTACTTC.

V and J are TRBV6-5 and TRBJ2-5, with D uncertain. Germline values: CDR1 MNHEY, CDR2 SVGAGI. The length of the CDR3 is 12 residues. Trimming removed 5 bases at V and 5 bases at J, with 9 bases between. Written as DNA, the CDR3 is TGTGCCAGCAGTAATAGTGTGGAGACCCAGTACTTC. Translating gives CASSNSVETQYF.

The chain recombines TRBV4-2 with TRBJ2-3; 10 bases are a match to TRBD2. V dropped 5 bases and J dropped 1; count of bases not matched to a gene: 9. This CDR3 is 17 amino acids long. CDR1 and CDR2 (germline): LGHNA, YNFKEQ. As DNA, the CDR3 is TGTGCCAGCAGCTTCCGACCTCTAGCGGGGGGCACAGATACGCAGTATTTT. This translates into CASSFRPLAGGTDTQYF.